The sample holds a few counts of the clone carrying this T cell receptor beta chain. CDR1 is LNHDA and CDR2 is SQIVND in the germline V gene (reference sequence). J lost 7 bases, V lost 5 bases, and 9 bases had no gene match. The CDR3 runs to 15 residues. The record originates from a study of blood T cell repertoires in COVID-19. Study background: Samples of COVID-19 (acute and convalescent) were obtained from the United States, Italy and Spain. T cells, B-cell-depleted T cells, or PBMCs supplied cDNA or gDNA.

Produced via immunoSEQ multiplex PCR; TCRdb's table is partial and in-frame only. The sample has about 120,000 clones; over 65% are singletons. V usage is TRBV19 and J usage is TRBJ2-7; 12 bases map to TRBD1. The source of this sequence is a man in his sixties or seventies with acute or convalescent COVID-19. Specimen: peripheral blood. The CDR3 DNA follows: TGTGCCAGTAGTCGACCGGGACAGGGGGCCGGGGAGCAGTACTTC. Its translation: CASSRPGQGAGEQYF.